This entry is about one T cell receptor (beta chain). Its specific antigen is unknown. Base-call qualities are not available, and no considerably larger clone is one nucleotide away. The sample belongs to a study of T cell responses to AZD1222 COVID-19 vaccine (dated by TCRdb to 2020 to 2023). For the study in its entirety: AZD1222 recipients with second doses at about 4 weeks or about 12 weeks were pooled, because spike-specific TCR depth and breadth did not differ between schedules. TCR sequencing was performed for fewer than 250 trial participants, of whom around 200 were given two doses of AZD1222 and some 25 were given two doses of MenACWY control vaccine. Trial participants were enrolled by age into subgroups of 18-55, 56-69 and 70-plus years, and roughly 160, 29 and 62 TCR-sequenced participants, respectively, were included in these subgroups.

General study outcomes and caveats: Conclusions about previously exposed vaccinees are limited, since just 6 or 7 AZD1222 recipients were seropositive for SARS-CoV-2 at baseline. Participants were mostly white British and included more females than males, and it was suggested by the authors that clonal diversity may have been underestimated. Vaccine-associated CD4 TCRs spanned the whole spike protein, with dominant responses in regions 160-218 and 743-854. Reportedly, almost half of the unique spike-specific TCRs recognized epitopes lying outside the regions that are mutated in the B.1.351 and B.1.1.7 variants. Because no day 14 peak-response samples were available, repertoires were characterized only after the peak T cell response. The 56-69-year group was small, and its depth increase did not reach significance, likely because of low power. A significant rise in spike-specific TCR breadth and depth was observed after two AZD1222 doses relative to day 0 and relative to MenACWY recipients.

The CDR3 regions of human TCRbeta chains were analyzed by immunosequencing. Processing in the source paper ran as follows. TCRs in the repertoires were matched against a reference library of SARS-CoV-2-specific TCRs that had been generated with the MIRA antigen-specificity platform. Breadth was defined as the fraction of unique TCRs that were SARS-CoV-2-associated. Depth was defined as the fraction of total T cells that were SARS-CoV-2-associated. Using the MIRA data, each spike-specific TCR was assigned both to the spike region to which the TCR was reactive and to a CD4 or CD8 class. Log10-transformed breadth and depth values were compared by one-way ANOVA with Sidak's multiple comparisons tests. TCRdb holds this immuneACCESS table with in-frame rearrangements only. Some clones are missing; in checked studies, unresolved V genes explain under half, and the rest has no known cause. V, J and clone size are those of that table, while D and trimming were read from the DNA. The table for this sample lists some 120,000 clones; roughly nine tenths of them were counted only once. The ten largest account for around 4.3% of the sample.

Counted from cysteine to phenylalanine, this CDR3 has 15 amino acids. Only CDR3 DNA remains: 45 bases, in frame from the first base. Trimming takes 4 bases from V and 5 bases from J, and the germline ends sit 15 bases apart. CDR1 and CDR2 are read off the germline V gene (reference sequence) as GTSNPN and SVGIG. The time point label of this sample denotes: baseline before first vaccination. Vaccinee samples came from UK trials COV001 and COV002, including a single-blind randomized controlled phase 2/3 trial of AZD1222 (ChAdOx1 nCoV-19) in healthy adults. For TCRbeta chain sequencing, PBMC samples from trial participants were taken at day 0 and at day 28 after the second dose.

The chain couples TRBV30 to TRBJ1-6, and perhaps TRBD1 as D gene, on 6 matching bases. The clonotype was recovered from an adult in good health. This material consisted of peripheral blood, taken on day 0 of AZD1222 vaccination. The DNA is as follows: TGTGCCTGGAACTCCGGGACATCAGATAATTCACCCCTCCACTTT. This encodes CAWNSGTSDNSPLHF. Here the CDR3 is joined to the reference TRBV30 and TRBJ1-6 genes, and the full variable domain is: SQTIHQWPATLVQPVGSPLSLECTVEGTSNPNLYWYRQAAGRGLQLLFYSVGIGQISSEVPQNLSASRPQDRQFILSSKKLLLSDSGFYLCAWNSGTSDNSPLHFGNGTRLTVT.